The 8 T cell receptor beta chains given below trace back to one sample, sequenced in a study of T cells in Graves' hyperthyroidism and ophthalmopathy. RNA transcripts served as the template for amplifying TCR beta CDR3 regions. First-round RT-PCR with HTBI primers amplified the TCR CDR3 region. TCRdb independently ran MiXCR on the multiplex PCR reads; one entry per CDR3 protein. The sample carries around 620,000 distinct CDR3 sequences, around 42% recorded once. Material for sequencing was peripheral blood or thyroid tissue (not recorded which). The receptors stem from an adult woman with Graves' disease, either hyperthyroidism or ophthalmopathy (not recorded which).

The chain is built from TRBV10-3 and TRBJ2-2, with a tentative D call TRBD2 (5 bases). Germline CDR1 reads ENHRY; CDR2 reads SYGVKD. The length of the CDR3 is 14 residues. V gave up 6 bases and J gave up 7 bases, with 15 bases separating them. CDR3 sequence (DNA): TGTGCCATCAGGACGGTCGGGAATGACGGGGAGCTGTTTTTT. It translates to CAIRTVGNDGELFF.

The J gene is TRBJ2-7, the V gene TRBV7-8; D gene unclear. CDR3 length: 13 amino acids. Per germline, CDR1 SGHVS and CDR2 FQNEAQ. The V end was cut by 5 bases, the J end by 3 bases, with 11 bases between. This CDR3 reads CASSKQASYEQYF. The CDR3 DNA reads as TGTGCCAGCAGCAAACAAGCGAGCTACGAGCAGTACTTC.

The table lists this clonotype with a count of one. The junction and the germline gene differ at one end; a read error may be behind it. The rearrangement links TRBV12-3 or TRBV12-4 to TRBJ2-2, with TRBD2 as a possible D gene (5 bases). The CDR3 runs to 13 residues. The CDR3 loop reads CASSRENTGEMFF. CDR3 DNA: TGTGCCAGCAGTAGAGAAAACACCGGGGAGATGTTTTTT.

This clonotype was observed at least ten times. The chain couples TRBV5-5 to TRBJ2-7; 12 nucleotides agree with TRBD2. Trimming took 4 bases from V and 1 from J; bases not matched to a gene: 12. Looked up from germline, CDR1 is SGHKS and CDR2 is YYEKEE (reference sequence). CDR3 size: 18 residues. CDR3 loop: CASSAWYILAGGSYEQYF. The CDR3 region has the DNA TGTGCCAGCAGCGCCTGGTACATACTAGCGGGAGGATCCTACGAGCAGTACTTC.

The chain joins TRBV15 to TRBJ2-3; 8 bases agree with TRBD2. V dropped 0 bases and J dropped 2; count of bases not matched to a gene: 13. This CDR3 comprises 19 residues. Per germline, CDR1 LNHNV and CDR2 YYDKDF (reference sequence). CDR3 sequence: CATSRETMGLEALTDTQYF. The CDR3 DNA reads TGTGCCACCAGCAGAGAAACAATGGGACTAGAAGCGCTCACAGATACGCAGTATTTT.

Details on this clonotype: A read error may be the cause here, since a much bigger clone is one base away. The CDR3 DNA reads TGTGCCAGCAGCGGGGGGGACTCCTACGAGCAGTACTTC. This gives the protein CASSGGDSYEQYF. This chain joins TRBV5-6 and TRBJ2-7; 7 nucleotides agree with TRBD2. CDR3 length equals 13 residues. The germline V gene has CDR1 SGHDT and CDR2 YYEEEE. V was clipped by 4 bases and J by 0 bases; unmatched bases: 1.

This clonotype was seen at least ten times. The rearrangement links TRBV7-3 to TRBJ2-5; D uncertain. CDR3 size: 13 residues. Germline lookup yields CDR1 SGHTA and CDR2 FQGTGA. V gave up 5 bases and J gave up 7 bases, with 14 bases separating them. CDR3 DNA sequence: TGTGCCAGCAGCCCCCATCATTTGGTGACCCAGTACTTC. Its protein is CASSPHHLVTQYF.

Comments on this clonotype: A much more abundant neighbour one base away suggests this may be a read error. This chain uses TRBV24-1 with TRBJ2-5, with D tentatively TRBD1 or TRBD2 (5 bases each). The CDR3 totals 13 residues. V lost 12 bases and J lost 5, with 18 bases in between. Germline V lookup: CDR1 KGHDR, CDR2 SFDVKD. This chain's CDR3 is CAGSTGWGETQYF. The CDR3 DNA reads as TGTGCCGGCAGTACGGGATGGGGGGAGACCCAGTACTTC.